This T cell receptor beta chain was captured in a study of T cell responses to AZD1222 COVID-19 vaccine. Notes on the study in general: Targets within unmutated variant regions were reportedly found for nearly half of spike-specific TCRs.

There are 13 residues in the CDR3. After removal of 6 bases from V and 3 bases from J, the junction contained 4 bases not matched to a gene. CDR1 and CDR2 (germline): SNHLY, FYNNEI. On this clone: The antigen remains undetermined.

Data came from immunoSEQ multiplex PCR; TCRdb stores just in-frame clones and leaves some out. The sample holds about 97,000 clones; over 80% are singletons and the top ten take around 6.9%. The clonotype was recovered from an adult in good health. This material consisted of peripheral blood, taken on day 0 of AZD1222 vaccination. The chain recombines TRBV2 with TRBJ1-2; 7 nucleotides agree with TRBD1. The CDR3 reads CASSLGTDYGYTF. CDR3 in DNA: TGTGCCAGCAGCCTCGGGACAGACTATGGCTACACCTTC.